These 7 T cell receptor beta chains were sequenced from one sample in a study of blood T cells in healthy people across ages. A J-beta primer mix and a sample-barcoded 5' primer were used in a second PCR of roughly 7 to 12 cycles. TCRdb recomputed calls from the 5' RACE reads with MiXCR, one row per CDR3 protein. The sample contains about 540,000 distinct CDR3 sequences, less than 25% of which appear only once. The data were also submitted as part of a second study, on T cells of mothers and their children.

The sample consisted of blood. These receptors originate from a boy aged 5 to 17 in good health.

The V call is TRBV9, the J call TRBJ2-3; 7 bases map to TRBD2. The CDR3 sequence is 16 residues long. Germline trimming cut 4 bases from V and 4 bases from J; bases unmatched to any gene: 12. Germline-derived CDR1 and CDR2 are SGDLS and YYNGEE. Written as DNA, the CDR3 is TGTGCCAGCAGCCCAGGGCATGCGGGAGCTCCAGATACGCAGTATTTT. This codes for CASSPGHAGAPDTQYF.

This CDR3 is CATSSGGRTSTDTQYF. The CDR3 DNA follows: TGTGCCACCAGTAGCGGGGGCCGTACTAGCACAGATACGCAGTATTTT. The V and J genes are TRBV24-1 and TRBJ2-3, with 8 bases lining up with TRBD2. CDR1 is KGHDR, CDR2 SFDVKD, per germline. The CDR3 is 16 residues long. With V trimmed by 6 bases and J by 0 bases, 7 bases remained unmatched.

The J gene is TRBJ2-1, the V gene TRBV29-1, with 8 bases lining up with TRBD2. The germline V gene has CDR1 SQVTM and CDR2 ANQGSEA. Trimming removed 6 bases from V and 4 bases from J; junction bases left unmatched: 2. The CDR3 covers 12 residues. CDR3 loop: CSVRLAYNEQFF. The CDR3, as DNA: TGCAGCGTGCGACTAGCGTACAATGAGCAGTTCTTC.

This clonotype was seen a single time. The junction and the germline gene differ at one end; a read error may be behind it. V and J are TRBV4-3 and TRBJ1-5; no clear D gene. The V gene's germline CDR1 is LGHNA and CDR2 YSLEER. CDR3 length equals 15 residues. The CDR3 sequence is CASSQSRGVYQTQHF. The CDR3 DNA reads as TGCGCCAGCAGTCAAAGCCGCGGAGTGTATCAGACCCAGCATTTT.

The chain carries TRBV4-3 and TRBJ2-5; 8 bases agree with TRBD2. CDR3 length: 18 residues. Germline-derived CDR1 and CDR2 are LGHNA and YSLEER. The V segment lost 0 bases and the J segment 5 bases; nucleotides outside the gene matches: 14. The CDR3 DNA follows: TGCGCCAGCAGCCAAGAGAGCAGCGGGAGAAGTGAGCGGGAGACCCAGTACTTC. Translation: CASSQESSGRSERETQYF.

CDR3 DNA: TGTGCCAGCAGCGCTTACAGGGGTGATGAAAAACTGTTTTTT. Translated, it gives CASSAYRGDEKLFF. The chain uses TRBV9 and TRBJ1-4, with 7 positions matching TRBD1. From germline, CDR1 is SGDLS and CDR2 YYNGEE. The CDR3 runs 14 residues. J was trimmed by 6 bases and V by 3 bases; bases with no gene match: 5.

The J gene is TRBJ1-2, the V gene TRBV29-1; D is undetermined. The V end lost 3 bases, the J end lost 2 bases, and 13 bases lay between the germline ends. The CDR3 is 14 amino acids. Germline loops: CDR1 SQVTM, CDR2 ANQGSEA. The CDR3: CSVDWKGLNYGYTF. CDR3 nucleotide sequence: TGCAGCGTTGACTGGAAGGGATTGAACTATGGCTACACCTTC.